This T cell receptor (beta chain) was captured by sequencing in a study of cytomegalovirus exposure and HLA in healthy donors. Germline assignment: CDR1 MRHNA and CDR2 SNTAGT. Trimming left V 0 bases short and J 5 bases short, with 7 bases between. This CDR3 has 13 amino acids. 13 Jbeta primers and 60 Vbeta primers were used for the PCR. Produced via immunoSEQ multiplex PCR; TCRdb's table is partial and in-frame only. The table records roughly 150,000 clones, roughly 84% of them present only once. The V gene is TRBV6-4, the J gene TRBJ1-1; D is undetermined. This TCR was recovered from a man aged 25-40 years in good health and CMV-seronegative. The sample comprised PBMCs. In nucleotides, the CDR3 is TGTGCCAGCAGTGACTCGTACGGTACTGAAGCTTTCTTT. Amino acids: CASSDSYGTEAFF.